Here is one T cell receptor beta chain with its context. Which antigen it targets is not known. There are no base qualities to consult, and no much larger clone falls within one base. The sample is drawn from a study of blood T cell repertoires in COVID-19 (dated by TCRdb to about 2020). General notes on the study: The collaborator samples originated in the United States, Italy and Spain and spanned the acute and convalescent phases of COVID-19. The prospective study material was composed of cDNA or gDNA derived from T cells, B-cell-depleted T cells, or PBMCs. Deeply sampled blood TCRbeta repertoires from subjects exposed to, actively infected with, or recovered from COVID-19 were included in the dataset. The repertoires were made available in a free public database intended to serve as a resource for research on the immune response to SARS-CoV-2. Samples came from the ongoing ImmuneRACE study (first 160 participants) plus 1,254 subjects from 6 global collaborators. The sample metadata nearly always contained a de-identified subject ID, COVID-19 status, age in years and sex. Where available, HLA class I and class II types were obtained from metadata supplied by the sample provider rather than from assay-based typing.

In Seattle, one collaborating source enrolled patients while the infection was active and tracked those patients longitudinally over the course of disease. Each collaborating institution followed its own protocols to collect whole blood in K2EDTA tubes. For TCRbeta analysis, collaborators shipped samples in one of three forms: frozen whole blood, isolated PBMCs, or DNA extracted from either of those sample types. At the junction V is shortened by 3 bases and J by 9 bases, with 9 bases in between. From its cysteine to its phenylalanine, the CDR3 spans 12 amino acids. Kept here is only the CDR3 DNA, which spans 36 bases and is read in frame from base 1. CDR1 MNHEY and CDR2 SMNVEV are derived from the germline V gene (reference sequence). TCRbeta CDR3 regions were amplified from genomic DNA by means of the immunoSEQ Assay, a bias-controlled multiplex PCR. The authors' analysis ran thus. The number of nucleated cells in each sample was estimated from the amplification of reference gene primers within the assay. Sequence reads were collapsed and filtered to measure the absolute abundance of every unique TCRbeta CDR3 rearrangement. For each sample, productive Simpson clonality was calculated as the square root of Simpson's diversity index over productive rearrangements. Here the immuneACCESS table is served through TCRdb, limited to in-frame sequences with V and J called. Missing clones are a known gap in these copies; in checked studies unresolved V genes cover under half, and the rest lacks a known reason. The D gene and trimming were derived from the DNA, and the V and J assignments and clone size from that table. This sample has fewer than 250,000 clones in its table, and more than 70% of those were observed once. Around 6% of the sample lies in the top ten.

Paper-wide results and their limitations: Clinical and demographic metadata were provided uncurated, with the amount varying by source and participant.

The sequence links TRBV27 to TRBJ1-5; the D gene is unclear. The receptor was derived from a woman aged 80 or over with COVID-19, enrolled during active disease. The material sequenced was peripheral blood. The DNA sequence is as follows: TGTGCCAGCAGTTTCGGGGAGGGGCCCCAGCATTTT. Its coded protein is CASSFGEGPQHF.